This entry features one T cell receptor beta chain sequence. Clones were read by immunoSEQ multiplex PCR, and TCRdb kept only the in-frame ones, dropping some. The top ten clones hold 5.7% of a sample with about 84,000 clones, about three quarters of them seen once. This entry comes from a study of blood T cell repertoires in COVID-19. Study as a whole: Both acute and convalescent COVID-19 samples were obtained from the United States, Italy and Spain.

Germline V gene lookup returns CDR1 SGHTA and CDR2 FQGNSA. Between the trimmed V and J ends, which lost 5 bases and 3 bases, there was a span of 13 bases. This CDR3 is 15 amino acids long. Sequenced input: peripheral blood. The chain joins TRBV7-2 to TRBJ1-4; TRBD1 is a possible D gene (6 bases). This TCR derives from a man in his fifties with active or convalescent COVID-19. The DNA of the CDR3 is TGTGCCAGCAGCACAGGGACAAGGGCTAATGAAAAACTGTTTTTT. This gives the protein CASSTGTRANEKLFF. Based on the CDR3 plus reference TRBV7-2 and TRBJ1-4, the full variable domain is GAGVSQSPSNKVTEKGKDVELRCDPISGHTALYWYRQSLGQGLEFLIYFQGNSAPDKSGLPSDRFSAERTGGSVSTLTIQRTQQEDSAVYLCASSTGTRANEKLFFGSGTQLSVL.